The T cell receptor (beta chain) described here comes from a study of T cells in women clearing cervical HPV infection. As for this clone: The CDR3 end is not reached by the read, which stops 3 residues before it; the germline J gene fills it in.

Germline V gene data show CDR1 as SGHAT and CDR2 as FQNNGV. The ends were cut back, 0 bases at V and 3 bases at J, with 9 bases in the middle. CDR3 length: 15 amino acids. All donors had a single incident cervical HPV16 infection, not prevalent. Only in-frame clones appear in the TCRdb table, and some are missing; sequencing was by immunoSEQ multiplex PCR. Its clone listing holds under 50,000 clones. The chain couples TRBV11-2 to TRBJ1-5; D remains ambiguous. This TCR was sampled from a woman between 18 and 69 years old with a cervical HPV16 infection that either progressed to CIN3+ or cleared (not recorded which). The material sequenced was blood buffy coat. Partial CDR3 DNA: TGTGCCAGCAGCTTAGACGGGGTTACCAATCAGCCC. Translated: CASSLDGVTNQP. The full-length CDR3 reads as CASSLDGVTNQPQHF.